A single T cell receptor beta chain is shown here with its context. The J segment lost 6 bases and the V segment lost 5 bases, leaving 1 base of the junction unmatched. CDR1 and CDR2 (germline): DFQATT, SNEGSKA (reference sequence). The CDR3 length is 11 residues. Assay: immunoSEQ multiplex PCR; the TCRdb copy retains only in-frame clones and omits some. This table has roughly 87,000 clones, roughly nine tenths appearing once. The sample comes from a study of PD-L1 blockade in urothelial cancer. Study information: About 85% of the 29 patients were men whose urothelial cancer was bladder-origin.

The source material was PBMCs, sampled around atezolizumab (anti-PD-L1) treatment. The receptor was isolated from a woman in her seventies with urothelial cancer. The chain combines TRBV20-1 with TRBJ2-3, with 8 bases identical to TRBD1. The chain's CDR3 is CSAWTGDTQYF. CDR3 nucleotides: TGCAGTGCTTGGACAGGGGATACGCAGTATTTT.